A selection of T cell receptor beta chains follows, all from one sample in a study of blood T cell repertoires in COVID-19. Here immunoSEQ multiplex PCR was the method, and the copy in TCRdb shows in-frame clones only, minus some. The table has roughly 130,000 clones, around nine tenths seen once. Source material: peripheral blood. These receptors were taken from a man in his sixties with active or convalescent COVID-19. Each CDR3 is given with its conserved first and last residue. Each record gives: J gene, D gene, clone size, V gene, CDR3 DNA, CDR3 protein. D genes are given only for firm matches. The size entry is marked missing in some rows and otherwise reads once, few, many or a size class.

TRBJ2-7 | TRBD1 | - | TRBV11-2 | TGTGCCAGCAGCACAGACAGGGGCCGACATTACGAGCAGTACTTC | CASSTDRGRHYEQYF
TRBJ2-1 | TRBD2 | - | TRBV7-7 | TGTGCTAGCAGCCCGATTGGGGCTAGCGGGGAACATGAGCAGTTCTTC | CASSPIGASGEHEQFF
TRBJ2-1 | - | - | TRBV7-2 | TGTGCCAGCAGTCGTCGCCTTCGAGATGAGCAGTTCTTC | CASSRRLRDEQFF
TRBJ2-7 | TRBD1 | once | TRBV20-1 | TGCAGTGCTAGTCATACAGGGGTAGCCTACGAGCAGTACTTC | CSASHTGVAYEQYF
TRBJ2-7 | TRBD2 | - | TRBV3-1/TRBV3-2 | TGTGCCAGCAGCCGGGGAAGCGGGAAGCTCGTTAATTCCTACGAGCAGTACTTC | CASSRGSGKLVNSYEQYF
TRBJ2-7 | - | - | TRBV11-3 | TGTGCCAGCAGCTTCCCCCCCAGGACGGGGGAGTACGAGCAGTACTTC | CASSFPPRTGEYEQYF
TRBJ1-3 | - | - | TRBV7-8 | TGTGCCAGCAGCGCTAGCCGAGGGAGCTCTGGAAACACCATATATTTT | CASSASRGSSGNTIYF
TRBJ1-1 | - | - | TRBV6-6 | TGTGCCAGCAGAACCGACAGGATAACTGAAGCTTTCTTT | CASRTDRITEAFF
TRBJ2-1 | TRBD1 | - | TRBV24-1 | TGTGCCACCAGTGGTAAGGGGACAGGGAGCTCCTACAATGAGCAGTTCTTC | CATSGKGTGSSYNEQFF
TRBJ1-3 | - | - | TRBV6-5 | TGTGCCAGCAGACCCTACTCTGGAAACACCATATATTTT | CASRPYSGNTIYF
TRBJ2-1 | TRBD2 | - | TRBV28 | TGTGCCAGCAGGGGGCGGGAGCTGGGTAATGAGCAGTTCTTC | CASRGRELGNEQFF
TRBJ2-2 | - | - | TRBV6-1 | TGTGCCAGCAGTGAATACAGGTCGAACACCGGGGAGCTGTTTTTT | CASSEYRSNTGELFF
TRBJ1-4 | TRBD1 | - | TRBV3-1/TRBV3-2 | TGTGCCAGCAGCCAAGGGGCAGGGGGCGGCGGTGAAAAACTGTTTTTT | CASSQGAGGGGEKLFF
TRBJ2-1 | - | - | TRBV2 | TGTGCCAGCAGTGTTCCCCGGACAGAGAGCGATGAGCAGTTCTTC | CASSVPRTESDEQFF
TRBJ2-7 | TRBD1 | - | TRBV5-5 | TGTGCCAGCAGCCCCAATACCGGGACAGGAATCTACGAGCAGTACTTC | CASSPNTGTGIYEQYF
TRBJ2-1 | - | - | TRBV5-1 | TGCGCCAGCAGCTATCTAGCAATCGGCGATGAGCAGTTCTTC | CASSYLAIGDEQFF
TRBJ2-1 | TRBD2 | once | TRBV7-2 | TGTGCCAGCAGCGTACTAGCGGGCGTACGTAGGGGAAATGAGCAGTTCTTC | CASSVLAGVRRGNEQFF
TRBJ2-1 | TRBD2 | - | TRBV11-3 | TGTGCCAGCAGCTTAGAAATGGGCGGGAGGGGAGGTGAGCAGTTCTTC | CASSLEMGGRGGEQFF
TRBJ2-2 | TRBD1 | - | TRBV5-1 | TGCGCCAGCAGCCCCCCGACAGGGGGGACCGGGGAGCTGTTTTTT | CASSPPTGGTGELFF
TRBJ2-7 | - | - | TRBV2 | TGTGCCAGCAGTGAAGACCCAGGGGCCCCCTACGAGCAGTACTTC | CASSEDPGAPYEQYF
TRBJ2-3 | TRBD2 | - | TRBV27 | TGTGCCGCTCCGGGAGGGGAGGCGGGAGGAGGGACAGATACGCAGTATTTT | CAAPGGEAGGGTDTQYF
TRBJ2-7 | - | - | TRBV7-6 | TGTGCCAGCAGCTTACAGGACAGTGGTACCTACGAGCAGTACTTC | CASSLQDSGTYEQYF
TRBJ2-7 | TRBD2 | - | TRBV7-8 | TGTGCCAGCAGCGCCGGGACTAGCGCTCGATACGAGCAGTACTTC | CASSAGTSARYEQYF
TRBJ2-3 | - | few | TRBV6-5 | TGTGCCAGCAGTTACTCTGCGGGGAGCACAGATACGCAGTATTTT | CASSYSAGSTDTQYF
TRBJ2-3 | - | few | TRBV5-6 | TGTGCCAGCAGCCGCGGTGGTAGCGGCACAGATACGCAGTATTTT | CASSRGGSGTDTQYF
TRBJ2-7 | - | - | TRBV6-1 | TGTGCCAGCAGTGAACAGGATTCCTACGAGCAGTACTTC | CASSEQDSYEQYF
TRBJ1-5 | - | - | TRBV27 | TGTGCCAGCAGTAACACGCCGGGACAAGGTCGCAATCAGCCCCAGCATTTT | CASSNTPGQGRNQPQHF
TRBJ1-4 | - | - | TRBV19 | TGTGCCAGTAGTATATTGGCAGCAACTAATGAAAAACTGTTTTTT | CASSILAATNEKLFF
TRBJ1-5 | - | - | TRBV15 | TGTGCCACCAGCAGGACAGTTAATAGCAATCAGCCCCAGCATTTT | CATSRTVNSNQPQHF
TRBJ1-4 | - | - | TRBV25-1 | TGTGCCAGCAGTGAAAGCGGGACACCAACTGAAAAACTGTTTTTT | CASSESGTPTEKLFF
TRBJ1-1 | - | - | TRBV2 | TGTGCCAGCAGTCGGACAAGCACTGAAGCTTTCTTT | CASSRTSTEAFF
TRBJ2-1 | - | - | TRBV19 | TGTGCCAGTAGTAAAGGAGAATACTACAATGAGCAGTTCTTC | CASSKGEYYNEQFF
TRBJ2-7 | - | many | TRBV30 | TGTGCCTGGAGTGAACACAGGCAGCAGTACTTC | CAWSEHRQQYF
TRBJ1-5 | TRBD1 | - | TRBV11-2 | TGTGCCAGCAGCTTCGACAGGGCCCCCCATCAGCCCCAGCATTTT | CASSFDRAPHQPQHF
TRBJ1-5 | TRBD1 | - | TRBV27 | TGTGCCAGCAGGTGGACAGGGGGCGCCGGGTATAGCAATCAGCCCCAGCATTTT | CASRWTGGAGYSNQPQHF
TRBJ2-2 | - | - | TRBV7-3 | TGTGCCAGCAGCCCATTCCTAGGAAAAAACACCGGGGAGCTGTTTTTT | CASSPFLGKNTGELFF
TRBJ1-5 | - | - | TRBV28 | TGTGCCAGCAGTGACGACACCTGGAATCAGCCCCAGCATTTT | CASSDDTWNQPQHF
TRBJ2-2 | TRBD1 | - | TRBV7-3 | TGTGCCAGCAGCTATGGTTCAGGGGGGAACACCGGGGAGCTGTTTTTT | CASSYGSGGNTGELFF
TRBJ1-2 | - | - | TRBV6-5 | TGTGCCATCCTGCGGAGTGCCTCGGCTAACTATGGCTACACCTTC | CAILRSASANYGYTF
TRBJ2-7 | TRBD1 | - | TRBV2 | TGTGCCAGCAGTGACAGGCTTAGGCTCGTCAGGGGGCGATTAGGCTACGAGCAGTACTTC | CASSDRLRLVRGRLGYEQYF
TRBJ2-1 | TRBD2 | - | TRBV5-1 | TGCGCCAGCAGCTTGAGTGCTAGCGGGATTTCCGAGCAGTTCTTC | CASSLSASGISEQFF
TRBJ2-7 | TRBD2 | many | TRBV19 | TGTGCCAGTAGTCTAGCGGGAGAATCGACCTACGAGCAGTACTTC | CASSLAGESTYEQYF
TRBJ2-7 | TRBD1 | few | TRBV18 | TGTGCCAGCTCCCTCACCGGGACAGGGGCCTACGAGCAGTACTTC | CASSLTGTGAYEQYF
TRBJ2-5 | - | - | TRBV5-1 | TGCGCCAGCAGCTTGGCCGCGGGGCGTTCCCAAGAGACCCAGTACTTC | CASSLAAGRSQETQYF
TRBJ2-5 | - | few | TRBV27 | TGTGCCAGCAGTTATGCAGGGGCCTTCGGGGAGACCCAGTACTTC | CASSYAGAFGETQYF
TRBJ2-7 | TRBD2 | - | TRBV19 | TGTGCCAGTAGCCGGACTAGCGTACGGGGCTCCTACGAGCAGTACTTC | CASSRTSVRGSYEQYF
TRBJ2-2 | TRBD2 | - | TRBV7-3 | TGTGCCAGCAGCTTTGACAGCGGGAGTTACGGGGAGCTGTTTTTT | CASSFDSGSYGELFF
TRBJ2-6 | - | - | TRBV19 | TGTGCCAGTAGTCCCCGGACAGCCTCTGGGGCCAACGTCCTGACTTTC | CASSPRTASGANVLTF